The 24 T cell receptor beta chains reported below all come from one sample, sequenced in a study of metastatic and nonmetastatic thyroid tumors. MiXCR reprocessed the PCR reads for TCRdb. Among 30,000 to 35,000 clones listed, approximately 16% were seen once. Thyroid surgery was preceded by no treatment in any patient. Sequences were obtained from blood. The source of these receptors is a male donor with papillary thyroid cancer or a benign thyroid nodule (not recorded which). Some clones in this sample may be carry-over from other donors' samples.

Many counts were recorded for this clone. The chain links TRBV20-1 to TRBJ2-3; D perhaps matches TRBD2 (7 bases). This CDR3 has 14 amino acids. Trimming shortened V by 6 bases and J by 4 bases, and 17 bases separated the two germline ends. The germline gives CDR1 DFQATT, CDR2 SNEGSKA (reference sequence). CDR3 protein: CSAPIGGLADTQYF. CDR3 sequence (DNA): TGCAGTGCCCCAATCGGGGGGCTGGCAGATACGCAGTATTTT.

This chain links TRBV11-2 with TRBJ2-7; D remains ambiguous. The CDR3 has 12 amino acids. Germline-derived CDR1 and CDR2 are SGHAT and FQNNGV. CDR3 bases: TGTGGGAGCAGCCAGACGGCATACGAGCAGTACTTC. It is translated as CGSSQTAYEQYF.

Notes on this clone: Given a much more abundant clone one base away, this may be a read error. The V call is TRBV5-8, the J call TRBJ1-1; D is uncertain. The CDR3 runs 13 residues. V dropped 0 bases and J dropped 6 bases, with 9 bases sitting between them. The V gene's germline CDR1 is SGHTS and CDR2 YDEGEE. DNA of the CDR3: TGTGCCAGCAGCTTGGAGGTGGTGGCTGAAGCTTTCTTT. Protein sequence: CASSLEVVAEAFF.

The chain couples TRBV6-1 to TRBJ1-1, with TRBD1 as a possible D gene (5 bases). Trimming removed 11 bases at V and 6 bases at J, with 25 bases between. This CDR3 region has 15 residues. Germline V gene lookup returns CDR1 MNHNS and CDR2 SASEGT. The CDR3 DNA follows: TGTGCCGTAGAGGGGTGGAGAGCATTGGGGTCTGAAGCTTTCTTT. Protein sequence: CAVEGWRALGSEAFF.

This clone came up many times. In the same sample, other DNA sequences code for this CDR3. The V call is TRBV24-1, the J call TRBJ2-1; 7 bases match TRBD2. The J segment lost 3 bases and the V segment lost 8 bases, leaving 15 bases of the junction unmatched. The CDR3 runs 17 residues. The V gene's germline CDR1 is KGHDR and CDR2 SFDVKD. The CDR3, as DNA: TGTGCCACCAAAGTATTGATCCCGAGCGGGAACTACAATGAGCAGTTCTTC. Its translation is CATKVLIPSGNYNEQFF.

The sample holds many counts of this clone. The chain couples TRBV27 to TRBJ2-3; 9 bases match TRBD2. Germline loops: CDR1 MNHEY, CDR2 SMNVEV (reference sequence). V lost 4 bases and J lost 5; bases outside the gene matches: 1. This CDR3 comprises 13 residues. This chain's CDR3 is CASSSSGIDTQYF. Written as DNA, the CDR3 is TGTGCCAGCAGTTCTAGCGGGATAGATACGCAGTATTTT.

Many counts were recorded for this clone. The chain combines TRBV7-2 with TRBJ2-3, with D possibly TRBD2 on 6 matching bases. Deletions cut 5 bases from V and 6 bases from J, with 15 bases between. The CDR3 sequence is 14 residues long. The germline CDR1 and CDR2 sequences are SGHTA and FQGNSA. The DNA of the CDR3 is TGTGCCAGCAGCCGGGACTCCATGAAGGATACGCAGTATTTT. This sequence encodes CASSRDSMKDTQYF.

This clone was detected many times. V is TRBV28 and J is TRBJ2-1; TRBD2 aligns across 7 bases. The J segment lost 6 bases and the V segment lost 5 bases, leaving 13 bases of the junction unmatched. The CDR3 has 16 amino acids. Germline V gives CDR1 MDHEN, CDR2 SYDVKM. CDR3 residues: CASSGPSGPNPNEQFF. CDR3 sequence (DNA): TGTGCCAGCAGTGGGCCTAGCGGTCCTAACCCCAATGAGCAGTTCTTC.

The table lists this clone with a few counts. The gene calls are TRBV28 and TRBJ1-2, with 9 nucleotides matching TRBD1. With V trimmed by 6 bases and J by 6 bases, 11 bases remained unmatched. This CDR3 spans 15 amino acids. Looked up from germline, CDR1 is MDHEN and CDR2 is SYDVKM. The CDR3 DNA is TGTGCCAGCAGCCACCTACAGGGGGCAGACCATGGCTACACCTTC. Translated, it gives CASSHLQGADHGYTF.

There are many counts of this clone. The chain has TRBV5-6 and TRBJ2-2; TRBD2 matches 7 bases. CDR3 length: 16 residues. The junction had 7 bases not matched to a gene; V was cut back by 4 bases and J by 1 base. The germline V gene has CDR1 SGHDT and CDR2 YYEEEE. Written as DNA, the CDR3 is TGTGCCAGCAGCCTTCCTAGCGGAGGGAACACCGGGGAGCTGTTTTTT. Its protein is CASSLPSGGNTGELFF. Full variable domain (remainder filled in from reference TRBV5-6 and TRBJ2-2): DAGVTQSPTHLIKTRGQQVTLRCSPKSGHDTVSWYQQALGQGPQFIFQYYEEEERQRGNFPDRFSGHQFPNYSSELNVNALLLGDSALYLCASSLPSGGNTGELFFGEGSRLTVL.

This clone was observed many times. The chain links TRBV11-1 to TRBJ2-3, with 7 bases lining up with TRBD1. The V segment lost 6 bases and the J segment 1 base; nucleotides outside the gene matches: 7. This CDR3 is built from 15 residues. Germline CDR1 reads SGHAT; CDR2 reads FQDESV (reference sequence). CDR3 in DNA: TGTGCCAGCAGTTCACAGGGGCTAGGCACAGATACGCAGTATTTT. Amino acids: CASSSQGLGTDTQYF. Full variable domain (outside the CDR3, taken from reference TRBV11-1 and TRBJ2-3): EAEVAQSPRYKITEKSQAVAFWCDPISGHATLYWYRQILGQGPELLVQFQDESVVDDSQLPKDRFSAERLKGVDSTLKIQPAELGDSAMYLCASSSQGLGTDTQYFGPGTRLTVL.

This clone has only a few counts. Relative to the germline gene, one junction end is altered; a read error may explain this. The V call is TRBV6-1, the J call TRBJ2-1, with 8 bases lining up with TRBD1. Germline CDR1 reads MNHNS; CDR2 reads SASEGT. The CDR3 spans 15 residues. Here the CDR3 DNA reads TGTGCCAGCAGTCTTCGGGACAGGTCGTACAATGAGCATTTTTTC. It specifies CASSLRDRSYNEHFF.

This clone was seen repeatedly, ten times or more. The chain combines TRBV30 with TRBJ1-5; a possible D gene is TRBD1 (5 bases). Deletions cut 2 bases from V and 5 bases from J, with 10 bases between. Germline CDR1 and CDR2: GTSNPN and SVGIG (reference sequence). The CDR3 consists of 13 residues. Here the CDR3 reads CAWSLQGDQPQHF. CDR3 nucleotide sequence: TGTGCCTGGAGTTTGCAAGGGGATCAGCCCCAGCATTTT.

The chain uses TRBV6-2 or TRBV6-3 and TRBJ2-2; weak D call: TRBD2 (5 bases). V was clipped by 2 bases and J by 6 bases, with 10 bases between them. This CDR3 comprises 14 residues. Germline CDR1 MNHEY, CDR2 SVGEGT. The CDR3 DNA sequence: TGTGCCAGCAGTTACGGGGAGTACGCCGGGGAGCTGTTTTTT. Translating gives CASSYGEYAGELFF.

The rearrangement links TRBV28 to TRBJ2-7, with 13 nucleotides matching TRBD2. Losses at the gene ends were 6 bases for V and 2 bases for J; bases not matched to a gene: 13. Germline CDR1 is MDHEN and CDR2 is SYDVKM. The CDR3 runs to 18 residues. This chain's CDR3 is CASSPIPTSGRDAYEQYF. CDR3 coding DNA: TGTGCCAGCAGCCCAATTCCCACTAGCGGGAGGGATGCCTACGAGCAGTACTTC.

As regards this clone: With a much larger clone just one base away, this may be a read error. This rearrangement joins TRBV5-4 to TRBJ2-5; D uncertain. The CDR3 consists of 13 residues. Germline lookup yields CDR1 SGHNT and CDR2 YYREEE (reference sequence). Trimming shortened V by 3 bases and J by 3 bases, and 9 bases separated the two germline ends. CDR3 DNA: TGTGCCAGCAGCTCACATGGGGAAGAGACCCAGTACTTC. Protein sequence: CASSSHGEETQYF.

This clone was recorded at least ten times. The V and J genes are TRBV7-8 and TRBJ1-4; D ambiguous. This CDR3 spans 13 amino acids. V was clipped by 3 bases and J by 10 bases, with 12 bases between them. The V gene's germline CDR1 is SGHVS and CDR2 FQNEAQ. This CDR3 reads CASSFETEGKLFF. The CDR3 DNA reads TGTGCCAGCAGCTTTGAGACGGAAGGAAAACTGTTTTTT.

This clone was seen a few times. The rearrangement joins TRBV6-2 or TRBV6-3 to TRBJ2-7; tentatively, D is TRBD2 (5 bases). V lost 2 bases and J lost 3, with 14 bases in between. The CDR3 is 15 residues long. Germline values: CDR1 MNHEY, CDR2 SVGEGT. This CDR3 is CASSYGLSGDYEQYF. The CDR3 DNA reads TGTGCCAGCAGTTACGGACTCTCTGGGGACTACGAGCAGTACTTC.

This clone was seen a handful of times. The chain couples TRBV6-1 to TRBJ2-7, with 8 bases aligning to TRBD1. The V and J ends lost 4 bases and 5 bases, in that order; junction bases with no gene match: 4. Germline CDR1 MNHNS, CDR2 SASEGT. The CDR3 sequence is 13 residues long. In nucleotides, the CDR3 is TGTGCCAGCAGTGGCGCGGGACAGGACGAGCAGTACTTC. Translating it yields CASSGAGQDEQYF.

This clone appeared many times. The rearrangement uses TRBV20-1 and TRBJ1-6; unclear D gene. The CDR3 spans 14 residues. Per germline, CDR1 DFQATT and CDR2 SNEGSKA (reference sequence). V lost 0 bases and J lost 8, with 11 bases in between. The CDR3 spells CSARDRRLDSPLHF. The CDR3 region has the DNA TGCAGTGCTAGAGACCGGCGGTTGGATTCACCCCTCCACTTT.

The V call is TRBV29-1, the J call TRBJ2-7; TRBD1 matches 9 bases. V trimming: 7 bases; J trimming: 6 bases; junction bases outside the gene matches: 13. Germline-derived CDR1 and CDR2 are SQVTM and ANQGSEA. This CDR3 has 14 amino acids. The CDR3 sequence: CSAFDGTGSGEQYF. As DNA, the CDR3 is TGCAGCGCTTTCGACGGGACAGGGAGTGGCGAGCAGTACTTC.

This clone has a count of ten or more. The chain employs TRBV6-1 and TRBJ1-4; D is undetermined. This CDR3 has 14 amino acids. The V end was cut by 3 bases, the J end by 3 bases, with 8 bases between. Germline V lookup: CDR1 MNHNS, CDR2 SASEGT. The CDR3 reads CASSDHSSNEKLFF. CDR3 DNA: TGTGCCAGCAGTGATCACAGTTCTAATGAAAAACTGTTTTTT.

There are many counts of this clone. The CDR3 DNA sequence: TGTGCCAGCAGTACGACAGGGGGGCACAACTATGGCTACACCTTC. Its protein product is CASSTTGGHNYGYTF. V is TRBV6-1 and J is TRBJ1-2; 9 bases agree with TRBD1. The germline CDR1 and CDR2 sequences are MNHNS and SASEGT. J lost 2 bases, V lost 5 bases, and 6 bases had no gene match. This CDR3 has 15 residues.

This clone was counted ten times or more. V gene TRBV6-1 combines with J gene TRBJ1-3; tentatively, D is TRBD1 (6 bases). Germline CDR1 reads MNHNS; CDR2 reads SASEGT. The CDR3 has 17 amino acids. V was clipped by 4 bases and J by 3 bases, with 19 bases between them. In DNA, the CDR3 is TGTGCCAGCAGTGGGGGGCTCGGGAGGGTTGGTGGAAACACCATATATTTT. Protein product: CASSGGLGRVGGNTIYF.